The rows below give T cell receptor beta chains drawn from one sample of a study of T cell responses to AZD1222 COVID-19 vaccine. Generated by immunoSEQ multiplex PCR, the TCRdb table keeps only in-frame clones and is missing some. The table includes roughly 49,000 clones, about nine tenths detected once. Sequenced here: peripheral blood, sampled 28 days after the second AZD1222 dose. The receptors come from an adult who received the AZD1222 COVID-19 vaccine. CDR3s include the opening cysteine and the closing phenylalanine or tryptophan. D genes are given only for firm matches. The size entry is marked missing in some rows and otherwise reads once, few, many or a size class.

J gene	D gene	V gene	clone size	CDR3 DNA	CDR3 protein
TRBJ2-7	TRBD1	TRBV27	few	TGTGCCAGCAGGCCGGGACAGATACCCTACGAGCAGTACTTC	CASRPGQIPYEQYF
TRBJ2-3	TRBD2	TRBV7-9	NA	TGTGCCAGCAGCTTCGGGACTAGCCCCACAGATACGCAGTATTTT	CASSFGTSPTDTQYF
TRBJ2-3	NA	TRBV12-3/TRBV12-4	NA	TGTGCCAGCAGTTTTTCAGGGAGGGATACGCAGTATTTT	CASSFSGRDTQYF
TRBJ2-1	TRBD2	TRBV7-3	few	TGTGCCAGCAGCCCGACCGGGACTAGCTGGTTCTTC	CASSPTGTSWFF
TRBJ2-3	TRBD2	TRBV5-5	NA	TGTGCCAGCAGCCAAGACGGGACTACCACAGATACGCAGTATTTT	CASSQDGTTTDTQYF
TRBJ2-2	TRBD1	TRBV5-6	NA	TGTGCCAGCAGCCCGGGGACAGGGAGGAACACCGGGGAGCTGTTTTTT	CASSPGTGRNTGELFF
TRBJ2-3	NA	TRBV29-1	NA	TGCAGCGTTGAATCATCTAGGCTAGCGCACACATTT	CSVESSRLAHTF
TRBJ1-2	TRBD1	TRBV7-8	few	TGTGCCAGCAGCTTAGGGCAGGGGGGGGACTATGGCTACACCTTC	CASSLGQGGDYGYTF
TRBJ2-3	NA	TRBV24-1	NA	TGTGCCACCAGTGATTTGACAGGACCTAGCACAGATACGCAGTATTTT	CATSDLTGPSTDTQYF
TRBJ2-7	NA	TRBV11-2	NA	TGTGCCAGCAGCCTATCGAGGGAGCAGTACTTC	CASSLSREQYF
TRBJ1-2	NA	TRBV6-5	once	TGTGCCATACTACCGGTGGGGGGAATCTATGGCTACACCTTC	CAILPVGGIYGYTF
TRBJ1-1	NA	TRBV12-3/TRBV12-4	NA	TGTGCCAGCAGTCCCTCCGGGGCGGCTTTCTTT	CASSPSGAAFF
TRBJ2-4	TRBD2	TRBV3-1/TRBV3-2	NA	TGTGCCAGCAGCCATCTAGCGGGAGGCCAGGGTGGGGCCAAAAACATTCAGTACTTC	CASSHLAGGQGGAKNIQYF
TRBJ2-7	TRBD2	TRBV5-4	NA	TGTGCCAGCAGCTTGGCCGGGACTAGCGGGAGCCGCGCGCAGTACTTC	CASSLAGTSGSRAQYF
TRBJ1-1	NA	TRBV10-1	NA	TGCGCCAGCAGTGCTTACAGGGCTGGGACTGAAGCTTTCTTT	CASSAYRAGTEAFF
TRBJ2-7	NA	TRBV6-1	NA	TGTGCCAGCAGTGAAGTGAGGCAGGCCTGGGAGCAGTACTTC	CASSEVRQAWEQYF
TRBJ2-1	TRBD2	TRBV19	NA	TGTGCCAGTAGTGGGGGACTAGCGGGAGCCCTCTACAATGAGCAGTTCTTC	CASSGGLAGALYNEQFF
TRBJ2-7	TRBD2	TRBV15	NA	TGTGCCACCAGCAGAGGGGGGACTAGCGGGAGGGAGCAGTACTTC	CATSRGGTSGREQYF
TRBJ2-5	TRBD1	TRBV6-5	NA	TGTGCCAGCAGCTTCTTCAGGGGGTGGGAGGAGACCCAGTACTTC	CASSFFRGWEETQYF
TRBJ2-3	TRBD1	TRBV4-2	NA	TGTGCCAGCAGCTCCGGGACCAGGGGGGATACGCAGTATTTT	CASSSGTRGDTQYF
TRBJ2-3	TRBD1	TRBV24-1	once	TGTGCCACCAGGGGGACAGGGGATACAGATACGCAGTATTTT	CATRGTGDTDTQYF
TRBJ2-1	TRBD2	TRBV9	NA	TGTGCCAGCAGCCCTGGACTAGCGGAATACAATGAGCAGTTCTTC	CASSPGLAEYNEQFF
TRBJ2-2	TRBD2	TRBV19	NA	TGTGCCAGTAGTATTCCGGGAGGGGTCCTTGGCGGGGAGCTGTTTTTT	CASSIPGGVLGGELFF
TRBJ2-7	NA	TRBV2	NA	TGTGCCAGCACTACTCCGGGACTTGCGGACGAGCAGTACTTC	CASTTPGLADEQYF
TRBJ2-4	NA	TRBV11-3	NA	TGTGCCAGCAAACACCTACAGGGCCCGGACGGACTTAGGGCCAAAAACATTCAGTACTTC	CASKHLQGPDGLRAKNIQYF
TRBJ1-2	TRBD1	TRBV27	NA	TGTGCCAGCAGTTTATGGCCCTCAGGGGGCTATGGCTACACCTTC	CASSLWPSGGYGYTF
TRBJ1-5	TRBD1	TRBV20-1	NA	TGCAGTGCTACTGACAGGGGTTATAGCAATCAGCCCCAGCATTTT	CSATDRGYSNQPQHF
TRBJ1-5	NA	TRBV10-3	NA	TGTGCCATCAGTGAGGGCGACGGCGGGCCGGGGGCCAATCAGCCCCAGCATTTT	CAISEGDGGPGANQPQHF
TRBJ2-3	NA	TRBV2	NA	TGTGCCAGCAGTGCCGGGACGGGTCTCACAGATACGCAGTATTTT	CASSAGTGLTDTQYF
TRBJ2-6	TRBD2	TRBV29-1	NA	TGCAGCGTTGCGGGGGGTACTGGGGCCAACGTCCTGACTTTC	CSVAGGTGANVLTF
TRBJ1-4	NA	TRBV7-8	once	TGTGCCAGCAGCTTAATCCGACGGTCTCTTAATGAAAAACTGTTTTTT	CASSLIRRSLNEKLFF
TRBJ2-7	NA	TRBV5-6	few	TGTGCCAGCAGCTCCGCGGGACAGATCATCTACGAGCAGTACTTC	CASSSAGQIIYEQYF
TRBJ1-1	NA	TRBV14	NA	TGTGCCAGCAGCCCCCTGGGAGGCCTGAACACTGAAGCTTTCTTT	CASSPLGGLNTEAFF
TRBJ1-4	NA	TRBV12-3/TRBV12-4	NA	TGTGCCAGCAGTTTGGGGACAGAAAAACTGTTTTTT	CASSLGTEKLFF
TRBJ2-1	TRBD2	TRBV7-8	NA	TGTGCCAGCAGCTTAGGGGGACTAGCGGGAGAGGTAAATGAGCAGTTCTTC	CASSLGGLAGEVNEQFF
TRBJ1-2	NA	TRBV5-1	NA	TGCGCCAGCAGCTTAGACGGGACATTGGGCTACACCTTC	CASSLDGTLGYTF
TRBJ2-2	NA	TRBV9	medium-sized	TGTGCCAGCAGCGTAGGGGGACACCAGAACACCGGGGAGCTGTTTTTT	CASSVGGHQNTGELFF
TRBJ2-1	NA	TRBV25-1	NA	TGTGCCAGCAGTGAATATCGACTCAGCTCCTACAATGAGCAGTTCTTC	CASSEYRLSSYNEQFF
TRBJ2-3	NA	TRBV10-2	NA	TGCGCCAGCAGTGAGTCTCAGGGAGATACGCAGTATTTT	CASSESQGDTQYF
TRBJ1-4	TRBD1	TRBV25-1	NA	TGTGCCAGCAGTAGACAGGGGGCTAATGAAAAACTGTTTTTT	CASSRQGANEKLFF
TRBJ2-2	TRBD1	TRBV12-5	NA	TGTGCTAGCCGACAGGGTGCCGCCGGGGAGCTGTTTTTT	CASRQGAAGELFF
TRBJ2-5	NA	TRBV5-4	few	TGTGCCAGCAGCTTGGAGCGACCCCAAGAGACCCAGTACTTC	CASSLERPQETQYF
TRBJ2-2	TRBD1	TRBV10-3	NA	TGTGCCATCAGAGGGACAGGACTAACCGGGGAGCTGTTTTTT	CAIRGTGLTGELFF
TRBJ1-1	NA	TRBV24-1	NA	TGTGCCACCAGTGATTTGCAGGATCCGAACACTGAAGCTTTCTTT	CATSDLQDPNTEAFF
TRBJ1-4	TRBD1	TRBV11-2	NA	TGTGCCAGCAGCAATCTACAGGGGCAACAACTGTTTTTT	CASSNLQGQQLFF
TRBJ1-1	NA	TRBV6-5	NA	TGTGCCAGCAGGGGGAAAGTGGAAGCTTTCTTT	CASRGKVEAFF
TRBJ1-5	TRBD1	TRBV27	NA	TGTGCCAGCAGTTTAGAACAGGGGAATCAGCCCCAGCATTTT	CASSLEQGNQPQHF
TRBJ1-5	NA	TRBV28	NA	TGTGCCAGCAGCTCTCAAGGCAGGGGCAATCAGCCCCAGCATTTT	CASSSQGRGNQPQHF
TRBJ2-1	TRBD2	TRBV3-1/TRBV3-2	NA	TGTGCCAGCAGCCGGCCGGGGGGGAGTGAGCAGTTCTTC	CASSRPGGSEQFF
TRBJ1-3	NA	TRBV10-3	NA	TGTGCCATCAGTGAGTGGTCGTATTCTGGAAACACCATATATTTT	CAISEWSYSGNTIYF
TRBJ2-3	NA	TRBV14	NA	TGTGCCAGCAGCCCAGGGGCTAGCGGCAACGAGTATACGCAGTATTTT	CASSPGASGNEYTQYF
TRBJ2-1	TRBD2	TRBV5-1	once	TGCGCCAGCAGCCCCCGGGAGGGCCGGTACAATGAGCAGTTCTTC	CASSPREGRYNEQFF
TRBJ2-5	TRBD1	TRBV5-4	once	TGTGCCAGCAGCTTGGGGGAGAGGACAGGGTTGGAGACCCAGTACTTC	CASSLGERTGLETQYF
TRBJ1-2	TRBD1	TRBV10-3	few	TGTGCCACCACGACAGGGGTCGGCTACACCTTC	CATTTGVGYTF
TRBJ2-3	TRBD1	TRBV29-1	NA	TGCAGCGTAGACAGGGGCACAGATACGCAGTATTTT	CSVDRGTDTQYF
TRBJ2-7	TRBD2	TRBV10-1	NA	TGCGCCAGCAGTGAGTCGGCTAGCGGCCACGAGCAGTACTTC	CASSESASGHEQYF
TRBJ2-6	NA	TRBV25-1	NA	TGTGCCAGCACCGGTATGGCCAACGTCCTGACTTTC	CASTGMANVLTF
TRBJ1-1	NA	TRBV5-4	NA	TGTGCCAGCAGCTCGCCTCCCTCGGTCGACGGTGAAGCTTTCTTT	CASSSPPSVDGEAFF
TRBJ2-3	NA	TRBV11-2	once	TGTGCCAGCAGCTTAGGGCAGGCCGTTACGCAGTATTTT	CASSLGQAVTQYF